A few counts support the clone carrying this T cell receptor beta chain. What it binds is not known. Treatment denoted: approximately nine-day PBMC culture with coronavirus spike peptide pools or control peptides (ViraFEST assay). The entry originates in a study of vaccination and CD4 T cells after COVID-19. V lost 2 bases to trimming and J lost 3 bases; unmatched junction nucleotides: 9. The V gene's germline CDR1 is MRHNA and CDR2 SNTAGT. The CDR3 has 18 residues. With the Oncomine TCR Beta short-read assay, DNA from cultured CD4+ T cells was sequenced. TCRdb redid the calling of the PCR reads with MiXCR, one entry per CDR3 protein. This table holds around 12,000 distinct CDR3 sequences, around 47% found once.

The clonotype originates from a human donor who had recovered from COVID-19. Sequenced material: CD4+ T cells from blood, cultured in vitro. V is TRBV6-4 and J is TRBJ2-2, with 10 bases matching TRBD1. CDR3 in amino acids: CASSDRTGGRIDTGELFF. CDR3 DNA: TGTGCCAGCAGTGACCGGACAGGGGGTAGGATTGACACCGGGGAGCTGTTTTTT.